This T cell receptor (beta chain) derives from a study of OX40 agonist ivuxolimab in advanced cancers. The overall study: Ivuxolimab was delivered to patients intravenously every 2 weeks at doses spanning 0.01 to 10 mg/kg. Past anti-PD-1, anti-PD-L1 or anti-CTLA-4 therapy was accepted, and 40% to 50% had received some. Overall study results and limits: Average numbers of expanded clones were greater in CD8+ T cells than in CD4+.

Blood draws occurred at baseline, cycle 4 day 1, and cycle 7 day 1. Data came from immunoSEQ multiplex PCR; TCRdb stores just in-frame clones and leaves some out. The sample yields around 21,000 clones, about 83% seen once. The CDR3 is 15 amino acids. The J segment lost 2 bases and the V segment lost 0 bases, leaving 2 bases of the junction unmatched. Per the germline V gene, CDR1 is SGHDT and CDR2 is YYEEEE. For this clone: Its target is not known.

The chain is built from TRBV5-6 and TRBJ2-7; 10 nucleotides align to TRBD2. The sequencing here drew on CD4+ or CD8+ T cells sorted from blood, taken in a trial of the OX40 agonist ivuxolimab. This sequence originates from an adult with an advanced solid tumor such as melanoma, head and neck, liver or kidney cancer. The CDR3 is CASSLALAGAYEQYF. CDR3 in DNA: TGTGCCAGCAGCTTGGCGCTAGCGGGGGCCTACGAGCAGTACTTC. Full variable domain (remainder filled in from reference TRBV5-6 and TRBJ2-7): DAGVTQSPTHLIKTRGQQVTLRCSPKSGHDTVSWYQQALGQGPQFIFQYYEEEERQRGNFPDRFSGHQFPNYSSELNVNALLLGDSALYLCASSLALAGAYEQYFGPGTRLTVT.